This is a list of T cell receptor beta chains from one sample in a study of T-cell reconstitution after alpha-beta-depleted transplantation in children. TCRdb processed the PCR reads anew with MiXCR; each CDR3 protein has one entry. Here the sample spans 210,000 or so distinct CDR3 sequences, 8% to 9.5% being singletons. This material consisted of PBMCs from the stem cell graft donor, taken from the stem cell graft. The receptors derive from a human donor who donated a stem cell graft to a child with acute lymphoblastic leukemia. Each CDR3 is given with its conserved first and last residue. A D gene is named only where the DNA matches it firmly. Only part of the rows carry a size: once, few, many, or a class if the clone is expanded.

CDR3nt	CDR3aa	v_gene	abundance	d_gene	j_gene
TGCGCCAGCAGCCCGGACGGGATCCGGCAAGAGACCCAGTACTTC	CASSPDGIRQETQYF	TRBV5-1	once	NA	TRBJ2-5
TGTGCCAGCAGTTTAGGGCAGTACACAGATACGCAGTATTTT	CASSLGQYTDTQYF	TRBV27	many	NA	TRBJ2-3
TGCGCCAGCAGCTTGTCGCCCCTGGCTGTAGCCTACGAGCAGTACTTC	CASSLSPLAVAYEQYF	TRBV5-1	many	NA	TRBJ2-7
TGTGCCAGCAGTGAAGATCAGGGGGCACACATTCAGTACTTC	CASSEDQGAHIQYF	TRBV2	few	TRBD1	TRBJ2-4
TGTGCCAGCAGACTAAACTTAAAGAAAATCAGGTACAATGAGCAGTTCTTC	CASRLNLKKIRYNEQFF	TRBV6-2/TRBV6-3	NA	NA	TRBJ2-1
TGTGCCAGCAGCCCGCCCGGGACAGGTGGTGCGTTAGCTTTCTTT	CASSPPGTGGALAFF	TRBV7-9	many	TRBD1	TRBJ1-1
TGTGCCAGCAGCCCCGATGGCGGCTCAGATACGCAGTATTTT	CASSPDGGSDTQYF	TRBV5-4	NA	NA	TRBJ2-3
TGTGCCAGCATCGGACCGGGACAGGCACCCTACGAGCAGTACTTC	CASIGPGQAPYEQYF	TRBV2	many	TRBD1	TRBJ2-7
TGTGCCAGCAGTTTAGGTTTGTTGCGGACGGCGAACACTGAAGCTTTCTTT	CASSLGLLRTANTEAFF	TRBV12-3/TRBV12-4	few	NA	TRBJ1-1
TGTGCCAGCAGTGAGGGACTAGCGGACACCGGGGAGCTGTTTTTT	CASSEGLADTGELFF	TRBV6-4	many	TRBD2	TRBJ2-2
TGCAGTGCTAAGGGGAAGCCGGGACTAGCGGGGGGGAACACCGGGGAGCTGTTTTTT	CSAKGKPGLAGGNTGELFF	TRBV20-1	few	TRBD2	TRBJ2-2
TGCGCCAGCAGCCAGCAGGTATCCGCAGATACGCAGTATTTT	CASSQQVSADTQYF	TRBV4-3	many	NA	TRBJ2-3
TGCAGCGTTGAGGAGAGGGGTGCTGAGCAGTTCTTC	CSVEERGAEQFF	TRBV29-1	few	NA	TRBJ2-1
TGTGCCAGCAGCGCTAGGACAAGTTATTCCTACGAGCAGTACTTC	CASSARTSYSYEQYF	TRBV7-9	NA	NA	TRBJ2-7
TGTGCCAGCAGCCACCTTGGGGATACGCAGTATTTT	CASSHLGDTQYF	TRBV3-1	many	NA	TRBJ2-3
TGTGCCAGCAGGCAACTAGCGGGGGCCCGCAAGTTCTTC	CASRQLAGARKFF	TRBV2	many	TRBD2	TRBJ2-1
TGTGCCAGCAGCTTAGTTTTCGGGACGGCTAACTACGAGCAGTACTTC	CASSLVFGTANYEQYF	TRBV7-9	NA	NA	TRBJ2-7
TGTGCCAGCAGCTCGGACAGGGGAGGAAAGAACACTGAAGCTTTCTTT	CASSSDRGGKNTEAFF	TRBV7-6	NA	TRBD1	TRBJ1-1
TGCAGCGTTGAAGAAGACCAGCAAGAGACCCAGTACTTC	CSVEEDQQETQYF	TRBV29-1	once	NA	TRBJ2-5
TGTGCCACCAGCAAGCGACGGGACACTGAAGCTTTCTTT	CATSKRRDTEAFF	TRBV15	few	NA	TRBJ1-1
TGTGCCTGGATGGCCAGAATACACGTGAACACTGAAGCTTTCTTT	CAWMARIHVNTEAFF	TRBV30	NA	NA	TRBJ1-1
TGTGCCAGCAGACAAGGTGCCGGGACTCTAGAGACCCAGTACTTC	CASRQGAGTLETQYF	TRBV11-1	many	NA	TRBJ2-5
TGTGCCAGCAGCTTAGTCATTGGACAGTGGGGAGGGTCCTACAATGAGCAGTTCTTC	CASSLVIGQWGGSYNEQFF	TRBV11-3	many	NA	TRBJ2-1
TGTGCCAGCAGCCTAAGGGAGGGAATCACTGAAGCTTTCTTT	CASSLREGITEAFF	TRBV7-9	many	NA	TRBJ1-1
TGTGCCACCAGTGACCGGGACAGAACAACCGGGGAGCTGTTTTTT	CATSDRDRTTGELFF	TRBV24-1	many	TRBD1	TRBJ2-2
TGTGCCAGCACCTACTGGCCGGGACAGGGGGACGGCTACACCTTC	CASTYWPGQGDGYTF	TRBV12-3/TRBV12-4	many	TRBD1	TRBJ1-2
TGTGCCAGCAGTTCGTCGACAGGGCTTCAGCCCCAGCATTTT	CASSSSTGLQPQHF	TRBV12-3/TRBV12-4	NA	TRBD1	TRBJ1-5
TGTGCCAGTAGTATCGGCAGGCTGACGAACACTGAAGCTTTCTTT	CASSIGRLTNTEAFF	TRBV19	many	NA	TRBJ1-1
TGTGCCAGCAGCAGGGGACAGGGGGCGGAAAAACTGTTTTTT	CASSRGQGAEKLFF	TRBV11-2	few	TRBD1	TRBJ1-4
TGTGCCAGCAGCTTAGCCCTGAGCACTGAAGCTTTCTTT	CASSLALSTEAFF	TRBV7-6	many	NA	TRBJ1-1
TGTGCCAGCAGTCAGGGACAGGGGGTCGGCTATGGCTACACCTTC	CASSQGQGVGYGYTF	TRBV12-3/TRBV12-4	NA	TRBD1	TRBJ1-2